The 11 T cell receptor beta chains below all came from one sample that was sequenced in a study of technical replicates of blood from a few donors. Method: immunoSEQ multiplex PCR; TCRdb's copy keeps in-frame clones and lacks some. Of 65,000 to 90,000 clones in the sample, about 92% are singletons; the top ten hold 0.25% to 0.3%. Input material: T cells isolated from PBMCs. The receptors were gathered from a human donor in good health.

CDR3 residues: CASSTPGQGGQQYF. For the CDR3, the DNA is TGTGCCAGCAGCACTCCGGGACAGGGGGGGCAGCAGTACTTC. The chain couples TRBV7-2 to TRBJ2-7, with 11 bases aligning to TRBD1. Germline V gene sequence: CDR1 SGHTA, CDR2 FQGNSA. J was trimmed by 8 bases and V by 5 bases; bases with no gene match: 8. The length of the CDR3 is 14 residues.

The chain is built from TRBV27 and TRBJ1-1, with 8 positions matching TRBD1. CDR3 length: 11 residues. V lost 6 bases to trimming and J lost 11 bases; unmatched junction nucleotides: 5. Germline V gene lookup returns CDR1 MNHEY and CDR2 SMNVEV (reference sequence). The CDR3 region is CASSKQGEAFF. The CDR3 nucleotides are TGTGCCAGCAGCAAACAGGGGGAGGCTTTCTTT.

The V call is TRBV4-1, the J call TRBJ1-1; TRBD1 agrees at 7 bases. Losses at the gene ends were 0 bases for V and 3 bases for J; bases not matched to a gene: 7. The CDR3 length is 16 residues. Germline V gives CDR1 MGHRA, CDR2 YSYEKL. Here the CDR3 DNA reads TGCGCCAGCAGCCAAGATCCCGACAGGGCAGACACTGAAGCTTTCTTT. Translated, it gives CASSQDPDRADTEAFF.

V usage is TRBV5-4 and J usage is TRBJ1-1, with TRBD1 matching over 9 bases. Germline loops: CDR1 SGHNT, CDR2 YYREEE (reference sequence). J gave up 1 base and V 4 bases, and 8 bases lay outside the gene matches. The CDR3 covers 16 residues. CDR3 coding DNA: TGTGCCAGCAGCACCGGGACAGGGCAGAGGAACACTGAAGCTTTCTTT. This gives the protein CASSTGTGQRNTEAFF.

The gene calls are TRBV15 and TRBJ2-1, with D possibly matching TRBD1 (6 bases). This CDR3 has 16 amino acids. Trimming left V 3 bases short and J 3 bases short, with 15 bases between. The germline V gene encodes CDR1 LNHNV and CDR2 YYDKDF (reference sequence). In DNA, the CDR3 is TGTGCCACCAGCAGTCTGGGGGCTGGCTTCTACAATGAGCAGTTCTTC. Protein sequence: CATSSLGAGFYNEQFF.

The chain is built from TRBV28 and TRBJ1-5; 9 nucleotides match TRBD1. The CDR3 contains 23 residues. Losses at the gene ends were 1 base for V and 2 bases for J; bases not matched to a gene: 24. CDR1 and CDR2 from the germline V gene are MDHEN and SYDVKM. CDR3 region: CASSLFWLGQGQGPALGNQPQHF. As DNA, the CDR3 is TGTGCCAGCAGTTTATTTTGGCTGGGTCAGGGACAGGGACCTGCACTTGGCAATCAGCCCCAGCATTTT.

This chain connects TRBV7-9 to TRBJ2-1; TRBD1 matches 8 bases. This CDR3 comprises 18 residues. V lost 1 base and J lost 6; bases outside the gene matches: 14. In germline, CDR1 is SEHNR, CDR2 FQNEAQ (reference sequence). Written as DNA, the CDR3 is TGTGCCAGCAGCTTAGGATTTACTCGGGACAGGCTGGGCAATGAGCAGTTCTTC. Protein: CASSLGFTRDRLGNEQFF. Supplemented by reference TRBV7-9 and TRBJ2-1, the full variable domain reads DTGVSQNPRHKITKRGQNVTFRCDPISEHNRLYWYRQTLGQGPEFLTYFQNEAQLEKSRLLSDRFSAERPKGSFSTLEIQRTEQGDSAMYLCASSLGFTRDRLGNEQFFGPGTRLTVL.

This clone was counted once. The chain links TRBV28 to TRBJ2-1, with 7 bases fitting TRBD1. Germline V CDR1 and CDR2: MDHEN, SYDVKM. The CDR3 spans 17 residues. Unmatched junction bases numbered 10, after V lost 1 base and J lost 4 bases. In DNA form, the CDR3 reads TGTGCCAGCAGTTTATATACGGGTTGGGACAGATACAATGAGCAGTTCTTC. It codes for CASSLYTGWDRYNEQFF.

The CDR3 loop is CASSVGQGAEEQYF. DNA of the CDR3: TGTGCCAGCAGTGTCGGACAGGGGGCCGAAGAGCAGTACTTC. V is TRBV6-1 and J is TRBJ2-7; 11 bases map to TRBD1. Trimming removed 4 bases from V and 7 bases from J; junction bases left unmatched: 6. Germline V gene sequence: CDR1 MNHNS, CDR2 SASEGT. This CDR3 contains 14 residues.

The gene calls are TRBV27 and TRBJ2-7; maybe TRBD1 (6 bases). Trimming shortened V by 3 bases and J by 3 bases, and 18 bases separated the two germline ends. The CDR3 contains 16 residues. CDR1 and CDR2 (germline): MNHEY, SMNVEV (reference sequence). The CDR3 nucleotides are TGTGCCAGCAGTTTCCGCCTAGAAGGACAGATCTACGAGCAGTACTTC. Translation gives CASSFRLEGQIYEQYF.

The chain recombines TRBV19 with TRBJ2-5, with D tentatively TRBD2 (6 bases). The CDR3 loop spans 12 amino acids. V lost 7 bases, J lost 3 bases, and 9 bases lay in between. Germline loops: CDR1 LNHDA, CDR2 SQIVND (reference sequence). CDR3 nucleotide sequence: TGTGCCAGTAATTGGAGGGAAGAGACCCAGTACTTC. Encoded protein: CASNWREETQYF.